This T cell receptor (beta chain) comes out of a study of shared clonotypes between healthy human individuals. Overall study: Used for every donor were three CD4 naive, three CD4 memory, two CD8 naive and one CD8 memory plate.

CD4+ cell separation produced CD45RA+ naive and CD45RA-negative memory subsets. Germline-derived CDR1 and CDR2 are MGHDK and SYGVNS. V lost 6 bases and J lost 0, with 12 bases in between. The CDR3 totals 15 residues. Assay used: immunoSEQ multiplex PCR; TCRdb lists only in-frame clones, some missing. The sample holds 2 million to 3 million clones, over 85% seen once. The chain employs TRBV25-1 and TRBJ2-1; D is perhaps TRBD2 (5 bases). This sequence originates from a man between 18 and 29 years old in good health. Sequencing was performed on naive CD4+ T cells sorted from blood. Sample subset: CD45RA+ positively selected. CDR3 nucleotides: TGTGCCAGCAGCCTTACTGGGAGCTCCTACAATGAGCAGTTCTTC. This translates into CASSLTGSSYNEQFF. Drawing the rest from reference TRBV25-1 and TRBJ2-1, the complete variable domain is EADIYQTPRYLVIGTGKKITLECSQTMGHDKMYWYQQDPGMELHLIHYSYGVNSTEKGDLSSESTVSRIRTEHFPLTLESARPSHTSQYLCASSLTGSSYNEQFFGPGTRLTVL.